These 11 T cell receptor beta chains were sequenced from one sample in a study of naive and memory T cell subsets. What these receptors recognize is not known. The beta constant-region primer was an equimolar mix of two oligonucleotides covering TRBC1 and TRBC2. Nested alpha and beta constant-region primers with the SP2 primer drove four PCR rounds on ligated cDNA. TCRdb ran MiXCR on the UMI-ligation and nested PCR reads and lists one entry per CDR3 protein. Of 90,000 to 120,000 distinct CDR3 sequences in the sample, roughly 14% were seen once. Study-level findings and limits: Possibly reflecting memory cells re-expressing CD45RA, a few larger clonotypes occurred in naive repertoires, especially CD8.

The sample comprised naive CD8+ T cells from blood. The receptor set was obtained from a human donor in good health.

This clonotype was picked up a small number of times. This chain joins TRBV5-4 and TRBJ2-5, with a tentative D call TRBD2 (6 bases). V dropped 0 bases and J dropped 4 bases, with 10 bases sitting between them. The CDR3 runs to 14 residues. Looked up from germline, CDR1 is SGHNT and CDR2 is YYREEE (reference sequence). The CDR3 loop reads CASSLERAGETQYF. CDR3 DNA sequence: TGTGCCAGCAGCTTGGAGAGAGCGGGAGAGACCCAGTACTTC.

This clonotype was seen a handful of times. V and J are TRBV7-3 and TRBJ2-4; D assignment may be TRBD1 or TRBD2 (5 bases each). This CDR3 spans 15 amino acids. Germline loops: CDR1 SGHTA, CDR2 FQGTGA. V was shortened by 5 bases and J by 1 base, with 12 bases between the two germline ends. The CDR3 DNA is TGTGCCAGCAGCATAGGGGACCAGGCCAAAAACATTCAGTACTTC. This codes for CASSIGDQAKNIQYF. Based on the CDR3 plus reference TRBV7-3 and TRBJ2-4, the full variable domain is GAGVSQTPSNKVTEKGKYVELRCDPISGHTALYWYRQSLGQGPEFLIYFQGTGAADDSGLPNDRFFAVRPEGSVSTLKIQRTERGDSAVYLCASSIGDQAKNIQYFGAGTRLSVL.

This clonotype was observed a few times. CDR3 loop: CAWTGVDETQYF. The CDR3 bases are TGTGCCTGGACAGGGGTTGATGAGACCCAGTACTTC. V usage is TRBV30 and J usage is TRBJ2-5, with a weak D call TRBD1 (6 bases). The CDR3 length is 12 residues. The germline V and J ends were trimmed by 4 bases and 5 bases, with 11 bases remaining between them. Germline CDR1 GTSNPN, CDR2 SVGIG (reference sequence).

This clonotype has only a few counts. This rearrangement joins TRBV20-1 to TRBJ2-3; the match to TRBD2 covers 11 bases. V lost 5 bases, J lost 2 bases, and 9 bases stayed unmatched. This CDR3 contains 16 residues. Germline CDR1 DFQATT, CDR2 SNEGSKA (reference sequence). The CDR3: CSASLLAGVNTDTQYF. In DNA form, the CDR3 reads TGCAGTGCTTCCTTACTAGCGGGGGTCAACACAGATACGCAGTATTTT.

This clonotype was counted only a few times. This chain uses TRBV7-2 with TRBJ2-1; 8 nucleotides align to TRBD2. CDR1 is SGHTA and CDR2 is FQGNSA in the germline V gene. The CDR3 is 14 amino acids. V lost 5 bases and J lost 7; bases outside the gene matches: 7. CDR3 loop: CASSPSGWWNEQFF. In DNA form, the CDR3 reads TGTGCCAGCAGCCCTAGCGGGTGGTGGAATGAGCAGTTCTTC.

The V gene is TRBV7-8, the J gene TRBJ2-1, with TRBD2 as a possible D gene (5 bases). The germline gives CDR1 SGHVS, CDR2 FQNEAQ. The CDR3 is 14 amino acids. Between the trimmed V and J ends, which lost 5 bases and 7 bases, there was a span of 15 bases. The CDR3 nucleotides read TGTGCCAGCAGCCCCATGCCAACGGGGAATGAGCAGTTCTTC. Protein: CASSPMPTGNEQFF.

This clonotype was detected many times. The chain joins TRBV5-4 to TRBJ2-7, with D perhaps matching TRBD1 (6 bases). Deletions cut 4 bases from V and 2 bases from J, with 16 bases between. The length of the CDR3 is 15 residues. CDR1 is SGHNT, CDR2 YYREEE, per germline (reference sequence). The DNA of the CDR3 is TGTGCCAGCAGCCAGACAGGTCTTAAGCCCTACGAGCAGTACTTC. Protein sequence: CASSQTGLKPYEQYF.

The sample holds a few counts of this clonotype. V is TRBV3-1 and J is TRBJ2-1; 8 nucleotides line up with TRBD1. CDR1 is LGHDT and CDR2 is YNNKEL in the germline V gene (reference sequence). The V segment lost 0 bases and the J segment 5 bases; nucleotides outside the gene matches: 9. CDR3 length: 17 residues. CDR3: CASSQDDRGQENNEQFF. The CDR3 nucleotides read TGTGCCAGCAGCCAAGATGATCGGGGACAGGAAAACAATGAGCAGTTCTTC.

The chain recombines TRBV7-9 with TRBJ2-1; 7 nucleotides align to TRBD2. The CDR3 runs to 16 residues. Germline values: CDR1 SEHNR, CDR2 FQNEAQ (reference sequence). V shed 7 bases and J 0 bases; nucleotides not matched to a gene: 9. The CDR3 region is CASISEIAGSYNEQFF. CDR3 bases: TGTGCCAGCATCTCTGAGATAGCGGGCTCCTACAATGAGCAGTTCTTC.

CDR3 DNA: TGTGCCAGCAGCTTTTTCGGGCGGGAGCGGGATGAGCAGTTCTTC. Its translation is CASSFFGRERDEQFF. The genes are TRBV11-1 and TRBJ2-1; 7 bases line up with TRBD2. Germline trimming cut 3 bases from V and 8 bases from J; bases unmatched to any gene: 10. CDR3 length: 15 residues. Germline V lookup: CDR1 SGHAT, CDR2 FQDESV (reference sequence). The full variable domain, completed using reference TRBV11-1 and TRBJ2-1, is EAEVAQSPRYKITEKSQAVAFWCDPISGHATLYWYRQILGQGPELLVQFQDESVVDDSQLPKDRFSAERLKGVDSTLKIQPAELGDSAMYLCASSFFGRERDEQFFGPGTRLTVL.

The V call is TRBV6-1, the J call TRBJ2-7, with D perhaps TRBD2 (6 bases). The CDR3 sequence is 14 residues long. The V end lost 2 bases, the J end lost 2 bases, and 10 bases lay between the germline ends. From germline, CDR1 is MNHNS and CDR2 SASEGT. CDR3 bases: TGTGCCAGCAGTGAATGGAGGGTGACCTACGAGCAGTACTTC. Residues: CASSEWRVTYEQYF.